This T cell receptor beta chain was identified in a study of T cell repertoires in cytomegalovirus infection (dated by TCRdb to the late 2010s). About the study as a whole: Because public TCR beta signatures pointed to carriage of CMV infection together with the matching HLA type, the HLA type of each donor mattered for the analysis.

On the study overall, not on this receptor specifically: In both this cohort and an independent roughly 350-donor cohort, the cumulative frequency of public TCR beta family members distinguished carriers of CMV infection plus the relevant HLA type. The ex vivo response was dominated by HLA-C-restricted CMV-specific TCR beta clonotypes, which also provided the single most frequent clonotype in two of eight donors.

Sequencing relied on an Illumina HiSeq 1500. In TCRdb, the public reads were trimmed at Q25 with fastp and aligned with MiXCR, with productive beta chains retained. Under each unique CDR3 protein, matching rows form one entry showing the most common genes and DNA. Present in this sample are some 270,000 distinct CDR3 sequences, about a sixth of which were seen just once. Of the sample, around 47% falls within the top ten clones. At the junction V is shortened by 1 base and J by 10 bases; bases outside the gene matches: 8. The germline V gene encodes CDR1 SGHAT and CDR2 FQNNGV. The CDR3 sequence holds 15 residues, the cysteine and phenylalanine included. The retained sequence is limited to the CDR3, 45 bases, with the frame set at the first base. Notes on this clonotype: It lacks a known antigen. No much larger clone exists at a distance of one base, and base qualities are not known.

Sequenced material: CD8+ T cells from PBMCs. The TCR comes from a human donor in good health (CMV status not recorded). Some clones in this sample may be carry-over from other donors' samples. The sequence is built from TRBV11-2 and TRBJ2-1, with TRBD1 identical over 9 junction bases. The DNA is TGTGCCAGCAGCTTAGGGACAGGGGACTTCGGGGAGCAGTTCTTC. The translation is CASSLGTGDFGEQFF. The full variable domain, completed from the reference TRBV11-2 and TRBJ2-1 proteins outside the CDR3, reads EAGVAQSPRYKIIEKRQSVAFWCNPISGHATLYWYQQILGQGPKLLIQFQNNGVVDDSQLPKDRFSAERLKGVDSTLKIQPAKLEDSAVYLCASSLGTGDFGEQFFGPGTRLTVL.